This TCR beta chain was found in a study of shared clonotypes between healthy human individuals. Study findings and constraints: Sharing of clonotypes among donors was expected to vary with sequencing depth.

The CDR3 has 13 residues. The V gene's germline CDR1 is SGHVS and CDR2 FQNEAQ. A CD45RA+ naive subset and a CD45RA-negative memory subset were split from CD4+ cells. The assay was immunoSEQ multiplex PCR, and TCRdb's table has in-frame clones only and misses some. The sample yields millions of clones, 85% to 95% seen once. In regard to this clone: Antigen specificity is unknown.

This TCR derives from a man younger than 35 in good health. The gene calls are TRBV7-8 and TRBJ2-5; D possibly corresponds to TRBD1 (6 bases). The end of the DNA is better explained by TRBJ2-7, so the J call may be wrong. The sequenced material came from naive CD4+ T cells sorted from blood. Subset defined: CD45RA+ positively selected. The CDR3 sequence: CASSIGQTYEQYF. Written as DNA, the CDR3 is TGTGCCAGCAGCATAGGACAGACCTACGAGCAGTACTTC.